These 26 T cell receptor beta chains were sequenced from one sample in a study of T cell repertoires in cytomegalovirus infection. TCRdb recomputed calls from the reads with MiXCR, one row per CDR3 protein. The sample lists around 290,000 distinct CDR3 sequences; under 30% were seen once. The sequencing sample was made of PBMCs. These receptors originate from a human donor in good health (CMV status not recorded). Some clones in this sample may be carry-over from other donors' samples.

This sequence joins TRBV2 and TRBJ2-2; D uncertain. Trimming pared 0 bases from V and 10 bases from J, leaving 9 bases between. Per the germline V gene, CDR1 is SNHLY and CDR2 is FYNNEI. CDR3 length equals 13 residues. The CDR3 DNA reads TGTGCCAGCAGTGAAGCTGTGGGCGTGGAGCTGTTTTTT. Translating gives CASSEAVGVELFF.

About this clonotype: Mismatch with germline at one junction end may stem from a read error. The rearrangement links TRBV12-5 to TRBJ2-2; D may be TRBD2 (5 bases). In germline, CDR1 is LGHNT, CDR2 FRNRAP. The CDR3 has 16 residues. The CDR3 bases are TGTGCTAGTGGGTTGGACTTGAACTCGGACACCGGGGAGCTGTTTTTT. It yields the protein CASGLDLNSDTGELFF.

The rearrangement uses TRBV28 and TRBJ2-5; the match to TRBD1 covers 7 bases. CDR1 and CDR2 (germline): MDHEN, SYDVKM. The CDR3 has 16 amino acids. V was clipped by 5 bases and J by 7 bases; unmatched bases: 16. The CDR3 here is CASSARQGVPSGTQYF. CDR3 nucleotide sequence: TGTGCCAGCAGTGCCCGACAGGGTGTCCCGTCGGGGACCCAGTACTTC.

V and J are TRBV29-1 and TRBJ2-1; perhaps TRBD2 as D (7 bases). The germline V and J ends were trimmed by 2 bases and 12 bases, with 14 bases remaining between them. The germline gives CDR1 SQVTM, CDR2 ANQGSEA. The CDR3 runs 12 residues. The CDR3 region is CSVERGADAQFF. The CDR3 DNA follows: TGCAGCGTTGAACGGGGGGCCGACGCGCAGTTCTTC.

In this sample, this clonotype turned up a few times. The CDR3 DNA sequence: TGTGCCAGCAGCGAGGGACTAGCGTACACCGGGGAGCTGTTTTTT. Translating it yields CASSEGLAYTGELFF. The chain has TRBV9 and TRBJ2-2, with TRBD2 matching over 10 bases. In germline, CDR1 is SGDLS, CDR2 YYNGEE. This CDR3 spans 15 amino acids. After removal of 3 bases from V and 3 bases from J, the junction contained 2 bases not matched to a gene.

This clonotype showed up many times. CDR3 in DNA: TGTGCCACCAGTGCGGGGAGAGCCACAGATACGCAGTATTTT. The encoded protein is CATSAGRATDTQYF. V usage is TRBV24-1 and J usage is TRBJ2-3, with D possibly matching TRBD2 (5 bases). Trimming left V 5 bases short and J 2 bases short, with 10 bases between. From germline, CDR1 is KGHDR and CDR2 SFDVKD. This CDR3 has 14 amino acids.

The CDR3 sequence is CATSRDRANHEQYF. The CDR3 DNA reads TGTGCCACCAGCAGAGACAGGGCCAACCACGAGCAGTACTTC. The V gene is TRBV15, the J gene TRBJ2-7; D possibly corresponds to TRBD1 (5 bases). Germline V gene data show CDR1 as LNHNV and CDR2 as YYDKDF (reference sequence). V shed 0 bases and J shed 5 bases, with 11 bases lying between them. The CDR3 sequence is 14 residues long.

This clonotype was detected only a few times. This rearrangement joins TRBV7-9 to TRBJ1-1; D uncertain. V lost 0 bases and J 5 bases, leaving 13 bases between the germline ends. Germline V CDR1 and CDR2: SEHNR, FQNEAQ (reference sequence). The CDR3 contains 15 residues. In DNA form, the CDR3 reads TGTGCCAGCAGCTTAGCAGGTGGGCTGGTTACTGAAGCTTTCTTT. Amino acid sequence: CASSLAGGLVTEAFF.

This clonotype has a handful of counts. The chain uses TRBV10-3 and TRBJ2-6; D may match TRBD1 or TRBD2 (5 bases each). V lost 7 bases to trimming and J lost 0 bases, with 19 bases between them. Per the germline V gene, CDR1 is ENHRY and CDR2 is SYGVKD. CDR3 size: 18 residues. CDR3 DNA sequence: TGTGCCATCAACACCAAGAGGGACCGGATCTCTGGGGCCAACGTCCTGACTTTC. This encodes CAINTKRDRISGANVLTF.

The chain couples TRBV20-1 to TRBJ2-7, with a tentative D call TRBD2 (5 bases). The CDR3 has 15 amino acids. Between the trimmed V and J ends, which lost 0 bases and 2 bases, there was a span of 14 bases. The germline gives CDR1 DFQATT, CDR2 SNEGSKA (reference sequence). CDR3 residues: CSARDTRRSAYEQYF. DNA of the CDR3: TGCAGTGCTAGAGATACCAGGAGGTCTGCCTACGAGCAGTACTTC.

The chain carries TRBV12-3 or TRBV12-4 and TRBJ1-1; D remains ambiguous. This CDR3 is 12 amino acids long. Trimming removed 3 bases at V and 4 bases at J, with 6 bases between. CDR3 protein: CASSFPGTEAFF. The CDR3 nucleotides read TGTGCCAGCAGTTTTCCAGGCACTGAAGCTTTCTTT.

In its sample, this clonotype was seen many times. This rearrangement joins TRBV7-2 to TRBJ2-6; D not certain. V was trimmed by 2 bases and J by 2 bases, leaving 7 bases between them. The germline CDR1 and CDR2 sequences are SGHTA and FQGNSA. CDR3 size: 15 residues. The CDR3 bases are TGTGCCAGCAGCTTATGGCAAGCTGGGGCCAACGTCCTGACTTTC. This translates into CASSLWQAGANVLTF.

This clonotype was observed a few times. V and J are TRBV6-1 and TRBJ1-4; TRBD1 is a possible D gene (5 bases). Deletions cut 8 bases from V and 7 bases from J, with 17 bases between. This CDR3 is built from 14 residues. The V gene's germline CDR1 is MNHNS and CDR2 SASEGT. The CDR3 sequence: CASGTGWVLEKLFF. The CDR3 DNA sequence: TGTGCCAGCGGTACAGGTTGGGTTCTTGAAAAACTGTTTTTT.

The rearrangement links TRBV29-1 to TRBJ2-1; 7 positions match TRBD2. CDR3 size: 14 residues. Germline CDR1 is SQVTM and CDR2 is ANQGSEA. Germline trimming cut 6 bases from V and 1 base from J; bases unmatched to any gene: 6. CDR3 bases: TGCAGCGTCTTGGGGGGGATTTCCTACAATGAGCAGTTCTTC. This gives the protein CSVLGGISYNEQFF.

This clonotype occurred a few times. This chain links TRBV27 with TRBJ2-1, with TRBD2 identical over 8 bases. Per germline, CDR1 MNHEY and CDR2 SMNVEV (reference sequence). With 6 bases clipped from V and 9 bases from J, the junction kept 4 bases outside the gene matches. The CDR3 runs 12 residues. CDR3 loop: CASSPGLGEQFF. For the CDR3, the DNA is TGTGCCAGCAGCCCGGGACTAGGTGAGCAGTTCTTC.

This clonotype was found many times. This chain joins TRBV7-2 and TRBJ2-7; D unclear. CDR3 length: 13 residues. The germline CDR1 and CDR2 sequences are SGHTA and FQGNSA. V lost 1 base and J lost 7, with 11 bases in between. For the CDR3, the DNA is TGTGCCAGCAGCTTAGAAGTACGGAGAGAGCAGTACTTC. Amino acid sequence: CASSLEVRREQYF.

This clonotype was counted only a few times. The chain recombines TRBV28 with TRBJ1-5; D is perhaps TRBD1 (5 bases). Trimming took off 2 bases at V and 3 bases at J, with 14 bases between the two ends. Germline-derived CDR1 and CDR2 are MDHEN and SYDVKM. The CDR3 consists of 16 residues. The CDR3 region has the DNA TGTGCCAGCAGTTTAGGGATCGGGGCAGACAATCAGCCCCAGCATTTT. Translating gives CASSLGIGADNQPQHF. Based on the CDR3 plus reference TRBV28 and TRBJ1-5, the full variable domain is DVKVTQSSRYLVKRTGEKVFLECVQDMDHENMFWYRQDPGLGLRLIYFSYDVKMKEKGDIPEGYSVSREKKERFSLILESASTNQTSMYLCASSLGIGADNQPQHFGDGTRLSIL.

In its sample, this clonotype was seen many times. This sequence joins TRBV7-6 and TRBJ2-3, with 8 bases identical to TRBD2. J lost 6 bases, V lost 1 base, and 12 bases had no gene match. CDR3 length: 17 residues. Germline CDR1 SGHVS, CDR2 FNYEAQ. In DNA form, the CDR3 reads TGTGCCAGCAGCTTAGGAAAGGATAGCGGGGACGGGGATACGCAGTATTTT. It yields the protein CASSLGKDSGDGDTQYF.

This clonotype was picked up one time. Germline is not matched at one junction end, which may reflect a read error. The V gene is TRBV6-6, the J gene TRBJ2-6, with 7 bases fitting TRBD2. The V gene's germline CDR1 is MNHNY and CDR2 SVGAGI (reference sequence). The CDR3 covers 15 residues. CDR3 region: CASKGGVSGANVRTF. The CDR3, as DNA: TGTGCCAGCAAGGGAGGGGTCTCTGGGGCCAACGTCCGGACTTTC.

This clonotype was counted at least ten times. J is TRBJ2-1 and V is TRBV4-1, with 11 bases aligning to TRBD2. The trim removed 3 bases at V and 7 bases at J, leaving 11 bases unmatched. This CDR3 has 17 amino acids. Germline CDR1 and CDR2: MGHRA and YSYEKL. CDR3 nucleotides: TGCGCCAGCAGCCATTTGATAGCGGGGGGGTATCGGAATGAGCAGTTCTTC. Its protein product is CASSHLIAGGYRNEQFF.

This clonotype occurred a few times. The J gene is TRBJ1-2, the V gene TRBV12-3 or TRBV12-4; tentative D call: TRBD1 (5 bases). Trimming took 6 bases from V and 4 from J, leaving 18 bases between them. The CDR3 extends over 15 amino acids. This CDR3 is CASSQQATPIYGYTF. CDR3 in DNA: TGTGCCAGCAGCCAACAGGCAACACCTATCTATGGCTACACCTTC.

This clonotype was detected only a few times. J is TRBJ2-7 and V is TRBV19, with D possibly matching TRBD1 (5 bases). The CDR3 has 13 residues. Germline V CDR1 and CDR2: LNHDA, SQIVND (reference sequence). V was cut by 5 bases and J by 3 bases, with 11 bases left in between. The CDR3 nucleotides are TGTGCCAGTAGTGTCAGGGAAGACTACGAGCAGTACTTC. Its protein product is CASSVREDYEQYF.

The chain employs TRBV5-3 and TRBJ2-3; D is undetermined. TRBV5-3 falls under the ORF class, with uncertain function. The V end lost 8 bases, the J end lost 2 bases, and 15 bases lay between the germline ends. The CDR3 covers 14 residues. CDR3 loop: CASSPTPTTDTQYF. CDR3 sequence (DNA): TGTGCCAGCAGTCCGACCCCAACCACAGATACGCAGTATTTT.

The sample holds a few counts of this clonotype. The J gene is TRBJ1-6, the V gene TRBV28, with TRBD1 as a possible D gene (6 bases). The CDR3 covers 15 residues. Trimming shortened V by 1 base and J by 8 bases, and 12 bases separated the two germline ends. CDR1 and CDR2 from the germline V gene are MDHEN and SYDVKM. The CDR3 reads CASSLSGVDYSPLHF. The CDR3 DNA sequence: TGTGCCAGCAGTTTATCAGGGGTCGACTATTCACCCCTCCACTTT.

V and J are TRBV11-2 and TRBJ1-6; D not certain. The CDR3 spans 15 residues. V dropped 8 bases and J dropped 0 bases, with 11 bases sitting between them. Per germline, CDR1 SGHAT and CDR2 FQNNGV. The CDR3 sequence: CASSQLSSYNSPLHF. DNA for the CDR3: TGTGCCAGCTCTCAGTTGAGCTCCTATAATTCACCCCTCCACTTT.

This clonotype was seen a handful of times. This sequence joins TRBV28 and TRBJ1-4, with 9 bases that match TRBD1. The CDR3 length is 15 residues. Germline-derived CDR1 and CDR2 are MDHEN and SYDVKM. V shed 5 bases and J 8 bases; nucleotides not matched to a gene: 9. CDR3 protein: CASSAVTGGGEKLFF. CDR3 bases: TGTGCCAGCAGTGCCGTGACAGGGGGTGGCGAAAAACTGTTTTTT.